This T cell receptor (beta chain) is from a study of PD-1 and CTLA-4 blockade in melanoma. Trimming cost V 4 bases and J 7 bases; bases outside gene matches: 4. Germline assignment: CDR1 LGHNA and CDR2 YSLEER. The CDR3 is made up of 14 amino acids. Clones were read by immunoSEQ multiplex PCR, and TCRdb kept only the in-frame ones, dropping some. The table records about 32,000 clones, 88% of them present only once. This clonotype was sampled from a human donor with melanoma. The gene calls are TRBV4-3 and TRBJ1-5, with 10 bases fitting TRBD1. This material consisted of CD8+ T cells from peripheral blood, taken from a patient given anti-PD-1 treatment. CDR3 sequence: CASSRGTGDQPQHF. The CDR3 DNA follows: TGCGCCAGCAGCCGCGGGACAGGGGACCAGCCCCAGCATTTT.